These 20 T cell receptor beta chains share one sample of origin, sequenced in a study of CD8 T cells in Susac syndrome. RNA in amounts of about 0.5 to 1 ug was reverse transcribed with random hexamers. TCRdb re-analysed the immunoSEQ multiplex PCR reads in MiXCR, keeping a single row per CDR3 protein. In the table there are 75,000 to 100,000 distinct CDR3 sequences, approximately 95% of which are singletons. Sequenced material: CD8+ T cells from PBMCs. All receptors come from a human donor with Susac syndrome.

This chain joins TRBV20-1 and TRBJ2-7, with D perhaps matching TRBD1 (5 bases). There are 12 residues in the CDR3. V lost 6 bases and J 3 bases, leaving 12 bases between the germline ends. Germline assignment: CDR1 DFQATT and CDR2 SNEGSKA (reference sequence). CDR3 in amino acids: CSASPTDYEQYF. CDR3 nucleotides: TGCAGTGCCAGTCCGACAGACTACGAGCAGTACTTC.

V is TRBV18 and J is TRBJ1-1; no reliable D call. The germline V gene encodes CDR1 KGHSH and CDR2 LQKENI. The CDR3 totals 13 residues. V shed 3 bases and J shed 3 bases, with 8 bases lying between them. The CDR3 region has the DNA TGTGCCAGCTCACCGCCTGGCGACACTGAAGCTTTCTTT. Its translation: CASSPPGDTEAFF. Full variable domain (missing parts from reference TRBV18 and TRBJ1-1): NAGVMQNPRHLVRRRGQEARLRCSPMKGHSHVYWYRQLPEEGLKFMVYLQKENIIDESGMPKERFSAEFPKEGPSILRIQQVVRGDSAAYFCASSPPGDTEAFFGQGTRLTVV.

The chain is built from TRBV29-1 and TRBJ2-7; D possibly corresponds to TRBD1 (6 bases). V dropped 5 bases and J dropped 5 bases, with 16 bases sitting between them. This CDR3 contains 13 residues. The germline gives CDR1 SQVTM, CDR2 ANQGSEA. The CDR3 sequence is CSVQDSLVHEQYF. CDR3 bases: TGCAGCGTTCAGGACAGTCTCGTCCACGAGCAGTACTTC.

The chain couples TRBV7-3 to TRBJ2-1; 9 bases are a match to TRBD2. In germline, CDR1 is SGHTA, CDR2 FQGTGA. The V and J ends lost 3 bases and 6 bases, in that order; junction bases with no gene match: 3. CDR3 size: 14 residues. The CDR3 loop reads CASSFSGSGNEQFF. DNA for the CDR3: TGTGCCAGCAGCTTTAGCGGGAGCGGCAATGAGCAGTTCTTC.

A few counts support this clonotype. The chain couples TRBV27 to TRBJ1-1; D unresolved. V was shortened by 4 bases and J by 2 bases, with 8 bases between the two germline ends. CDR3 size: 13 residues. CDR1 and CDR2 from the germline V gene are MNHEY and SMNVEV (reference sequence). CDR3 residues: CASSWTANTEAFF. The CDR3 DNA sequence: TGTGCCAGCAGTTGGACGGCTAACACTGAAGCTTTCTTT.

The CDR3 region has the DNA TGTGCCAGCAGTTTCGGCCGAGGGGGGTCCTATGGCTACACCTTC. As protein: CASSFGRGGSYGYTF. The V call is TRBV28, the J call TRBJ1-2; D is possibly TRBD1 (6 bases). The CDR3 runs 15 residues. V lost 3 bases and J lost 4, with 15 bases in between. Germline V gene lookup returns CDR1 MDHEN and CDR2 SYDVKM.

The gene calls are TRBV19 and TRBJ2-7; D is perhaps TRBD2 (5 bases). CDR3 length: 11 amino acids. CDR1 and CDR2 (germline): LNHDA, SQIVND (reference sequence). V gave up 9 bases and J gave up 2 bases, with 8 bases separating them. In DNA, the CDR3 is TGTGCCAGCCCCGGGACCTACGAGCAGTACTTC. This codes for CASPGTYEQYF.

V is TRBV4-1 and J is TRBJ2-2; maybe TRBD2 (6 bases). This CDR3 is 15 amino acids long. Between the trimmed V and J ends, which lost 1 base and 4 bases, there was a span of 10 bases. The germline V gene has CDR1 MGHRA and CDR2 YSYEKL. In nucleotides, the CDR3 is TGCGCCAGCAGCCAAGGCATAGCGGTCACCGGGGAGCTGTTTTTT. Translated: CASSQGIAVTGELFF.

This chain connects TRBV5-6 to TRBJ1-2; 12 bases are a match to TRBD1. CDR1 SGHDT and CDR2 YYEEEE come from the germline V gene. The CDR3 extends over 16 amino acids. J lost 5 bases, V lost 1 base, and 6 bases had no gene match. CDR3 region: CASSLRDRGPRYGYTF. In DNA, the CDR3 is TGTGCCAGCAGCTTGAGGGACAGGGGGCCCCGGTATGGCTACACCTTC.

The V call is TRBV20-1, the J call TRBJ2-7; D could derive from TRBD1 or TRBD2 (5 bases each). In germline, CDR1 is DFQATT, CDR2 SNEGSKA (reference sequence). V lost 2 bases, J lost 1 base, and 15 bases lay in between. CDR3 size: 15 residues. The CDR3 reads CSARSGTGASYEQYF. CDR3 DNA sequence: TGCAGTGCTAGATCGGGGACCGGGGCTTCCTACGAGCAGTACTTC.

CDR3 amino acids: CASSIYRGSKNIQYF. The CDR3 nucleotides read TGTGCCAGTAGTATTTACAGGGGGAGCAAAAACATTCAGTACTTC. The chain uses TRBV19 and TRBJ2-4, with 8 bases aligning to TRBD1. Germline values: CDR1 LNHDA, CDR2 SQIVND (reference sequence). This CDR3 has 15 residues. The ends lost 3 bases at V and 3 bases at J; junction bases unmatched: 4.

The chain combines TRBV5-4 with TRBJ2-3; D is perhaps TRBD2 (5 bases). Germline V lookup: CDR1 SGHNT, CDR2 YYREEE (reference sequence). The CDR3 spans 15 residues. Trimming took off 4 bases at V and 6 bases at J, with 18 bases between the two ends. The CDR3 bases are TGTGCCAGCAGCCCGGGGAACAGACTGACGGATACGCAGTATTTT. Amino acids: CASSPGNRLTDTQYF. The full variable domain, rest sourced from reference TRBV5-4 and TRBJ2-3, is ETGVTQSPTHLIKTRGQQVTLRCSSQSGHNTVSWYQQALGQGPQFIFQYYREEENGRGNFPPRFSGLQFPNYSSELNVNALELDDSALYLCASSPGNRLTDTQYFGPGTRLTVL.

CDR3 sequence reads: CASSSQGARVEQYF. CDR3 sequence (DNA): TGTGCCAGCAGTTCGCAGGGGGCACGGGTCGAGCAGTACTTC. The genes are TRBV6-5 and TRBJ2-7; 8 bases map to TRBD1. The CDR3 length is 14 residues. V shed 4 bases, J shed 6 bases, and the junction held 8 bases outside the gene matches. CDR1 and CDR2 from the germline V gene are MNHEY and SVGAGI.

A remark on this clonotype: Germline and junction disagree at one end, which may indicate a read error. The V gene is TRBV2, the J gene TRBJ2-3, with no clear D. The CDR3 totals 12 residues. Looked up from germline, CDR1 is SNHLY and CDR2 is FYNNEI. The CDR3 DNA reads TGTGCCAGCAGTAAAGCTGGAGATACGCAGTATTTT. Translating it yields CASSKAGDTQYF.

The chain recombines TRBV11-2 with TRBJ2-5; D is ambiguous. CDR1 and CDR2 from the germline V gene are SGHAT and FQNNGV. The V end was cut by 1 base, the J end by 5 bases, with 14 bases between. This CDR3 is 15 amino acids long. CDR3: CASSLGPQDVETQYF. The CDR3 DNA reads as TGTGCCAGCAGCTTAGGACCCCAGGATGTGGAGACCCAGTACTTC.

This clonotype appeared a single time. V is TRBV5-6 and J is TRBJ2-4; weak D call: TRBD2 (7 bases). The CDR3 sequence is 15 residues long. V was cut by 7 bases and J by 6 bases, with 20 bases left in between. The germline gives CDR1 SGHDT, CDR2 YYEEEE. CDR3 residues: CASGGGLAVGNIQYF. CDR3 nucleotide sequence: TGTGCCAGCGGGGGGGGCCTCGCCGTGGGAAACATTCAGTACTTC.

This clonotype appeared a single time. This chain connects TRBV7-8 to TRBJ2-3; 10 nucleotides align to TRBD2. Germline loops: CDR1 SGHVS, CDR2 FQNEAQ. The ends lost 6 bases at V and 0 bases at J; junction bases unmatched: 9. CDR3 size: 17 residues. The CDR3 protein is CASSTLPSGSSTDTQYF. The CDR3 region has the DNA TGTGCCAGCAGTACTCTCCCTAGCGGGAGTAGCACAGATACGCAGTATTTT.

The genes are TRBV4-1 and TRBJ2-2, with unresolved D. This CDR3 contains 13 residues. The germline gives CDR1 MGHRA, CDR2 YSYEKL. Trimming cost V 0 bases and J 9 bases, with 8 bases left between them. The CDR3 nucleotides are TGCGCCAGCAGCCAAGAAGTGAGCCGGGAGCTGTTTTTT. Encoded protein: CASSQEVSRELFF.

CDR3 region: CASSFQGQPQHF. Here the CDR3 DNA reads TGTGCCAGCAGCTTCCAGGGCCAGCCCCAGCATTTT. The genes are TRBV5-6 and TRBJ1-5, with D possibly TRBD1 on 5 matching bases. CDR3 length: 12 residues. V was cut by 2 bases and J by 7 bases, with 7 bases left in between. Germline V lookup: CDR1 SGHDT, CDR2 YYEEEE.

In the case of this clonotype: One end of the junction is discordant with germline, which a read error may explain. V gene TRBV13 combines with J gene TRBJ2-7; 10 bases are a match to TRBD1. Looked up from germline, CDR1 is PRHDT and CDR2 is FYEKMQ (reference sequence). The CDR3 is 12 residues long. The CDR3, as DNA: TGTGCCAGCAGACCACCGGGACAGGGGCTGTCCTTC. Translating it yields CASRPPGQGLSF.